These T cell receptor beta chains were read from a single sample in a study of cytomegalovirus exposure and HLA in healthy donors. Assay: immunoSEQ multiplex PCR; the TCRdb copy retains only in-frame clones and omits some. This repertoire shows some 120,000 clones, around 82% found once; its top ten account for around 1.2%. The specimen was PBMCs. Source of these receptors: a man between 50 and 59 years old in good health and CMV-seronegative. Both conserved end residues are part of each CDR3. Each record gives: J gene, V gene, D gene, clone size, CDR3 DNA, CDR3 protein. The D gene is left open where the match is weak. The size field is filled for only some rows; it gives once, few, many or a size class.

>TRBJ2-7|TRBV28|NA|NA
TGTGCCAGCAGTTTACTGGCCGAGCAGTACTTC
CASSLLAEQYF
>TRBJ2-3|TRBV27|NA|few
TGTGCCAGCAGTCCCCGCGGAGATACGCAGTATTTT
CASSPRGDTQYF
>TRBJ1-1|TRBV6-6|NA|NA
TGTGCCAGCAGCCCCCGGAGGGACACTGAAGCTTTCTTT
CASSPRRDTEAFF
>TRBJ1-3|TRBV5-4|NA|NA
TGTGCCAGCAGCTTGTCTCCCCGCCCGGGAAATTCTGGAAACACCATATATTTT
CASSLSPRPGNSGNTIYF
>TRBJ1-5|TRBV2|TRBD1|few
TGTGCCAGCAGCGGGACAGGGGGCCTGATGAATCAGCCCCAGCATTTT
CASSGTGGLMNQPQHF
>TRBJ2-3|TRBV2|NA|once
TGTGCCAGCAGCAGGAATACGCAGTATTTT
CASSRNTQYF
>TRBJ2-1|TRBV18|TRBD2|NA
TGTGCCAGCTCACCCCCAATAGCGGGAGGGCCGGGTCAGTTCTTC
CASSPPIAGGPGQFF
>TRBJ1-1|TRBV6-5|NA|few
TGTGCCAGCAGTTACTCGCGGAACATGAACACTGAAGCTTTCTTT
CASSYSRNMNTEAFF
>TRBJ2-1|TRBV7-9|TRBD1|NA
TGTGCCAGCAGCTCACCAGACAGGGGGTTTCGCAATGAGCAGTTCTTC
CASSSPDRGFRNEQFF
>TRBJ1-4|TRBV7-8|NA|NA
TGTGCCAGCAGCGCAGGGTCAGGTGTAACTAATGAAAAACTGTTTTTT
CASSAGSGVTNEKLFF
>TRBJ2-5|TRBV7-3|NA|few
TGTGCCAGCAGCCAGGCGGGCGGCCCCCAAGAGACCCAGTACTTC
CASSQAGGPQETQYF
>TRBJ1-1|TRBV19|NA|NA
TGTGCCAGTAGGCCGGGAACGATGAACACTGAAGCTTTCTTT
CASRPGTMNTEAFF
>TRBJ2-1|TRBV19|TRBD2|NA
TGTGCCAGTAGTCCCGGGGGGACCTCCTCCTACAATGAGCAGTTCTTC
CASSPGGTSSYNEQFF
>TRBJ2-1|TRBV25-1|TRBD1|NA
TGTGCCGGCAGTGAAGGGGGGACAGGGGTTTCCTACAATGAGCAGTTCTTC
CAGSEGGTGVSYNEQFF
>TRBJ2-3|TRBV7-9|NA|NA
TGTGCCAGCAGCTTAGGGGGCAAGGATACGCAGTATTTT
CASSLGGKDTQYF
>TRBJ1-4|TRBV7-9|NA|NA
TGTGCCAGTTCAGGGGAGTTTCACCAAGAAAAACTGTTTTTT
CASSGEFHQEKLFF
>TRBJ2-5|TRBV28|NA|once
TGTGCCAGCAGTCTCAAGGGGCTCCAAGAGACCCAGTACTTC
CASSLKGLQETQYF
>TRBJ2-7|TRBV7-2|NA|NA
TGTGCCAGCAGCTTAGAAAGCGGTTTACCCTACGAGCAGTACTTC
CASSLESGLPYEQYF
>TRBJ2-3|TRBV25-1|TRBD2|few
TGTGCCAGCAGTGAACCGCGGGAGGACAGTTTCACAGATACGCAGTATTTT
CASSEPREDSFTDTQYF
>TRBJ2-7|TRBV18|NA|NA
TGTGCCAGCTCACGCGAACAGGGTTACGAGCAGTACTTC
CASSREQGYEQYF
>TRBJ2-5|TRBV27|TRBD2|NA
TGTGCCAGCAGTCAGACTAGCGCCCAAGAGACCCAGTACTTC
CASSQTSAQETQYF
>TRBJ1-3|TRBV5-8|TRBD1|NA
TGTGCCAGCAGCTTGGTAGGGGCAGGGGGCGCGGTGAGAAACACCATATATTTT
CASSLVGAGGAVRNTIYF
>TRBJ2-5|TRBV30|NA|once
TGTGCCTGGGGGAACAGGGAGATGGCCCAGTACTTC
CAWGNREMAQYF
>TRBJ1-1|TRBV6-5|NA|NA
TGTGCCAGCAGTTACTCGCGGGGAGCAGCTTTCTTT
CASSYSRGAAFF
>TRBJ2-1|TRBV5-1|NA|NA
TGCGCCAGCAGCTTCGATTTGCGGGGCGGGACCTACAATGAGCAGTTCTTC
CASSFDLRGGTYNEQFF
>TRBJ2-7|TRBV19|NA|NA
TGTGCCAGTGGCGGGGGCTATGACGAGCAGTACTTC
CASGGGYDEQYF
>TRBJ2-3|TRBV27|TRBD1|few
TGTGCCAGCAGTTCGCAACGGGGGACAGGGAGAACAGATACGCAGTATTTT
CASSSQRGTGRTDTQYF